Sequencing of this T cell receptor (beta chain) was carried out in a study of T cell changes during pregnancy in multiple sclerosis. Repertoires were generated with immunoSEQ multiplex PCR, while TCRdb's copy carries only in-frame clones and drops some. The sample holds about 73,000 clones, 75% to 90% seen once. The germline V gene has CDR1 MNHEY and CDR2 SMNVEV (reference sequence). This CDR3 has 15 amino acids. V lost 5 bases and J 6 bases, leaving 20 bases between the germline ends. The V and J genes are TRBV27 and TRBJ2-7; D is perhaps TRBD1 (6 bases). The specimen comprised peripheral blood, sampled after pregnancy. This TCR was sampled from a female donor in good health, enrolled as a control in a pregnancy study. The CDR3 DNA follows: TGTGCCAGCAGTCAGATGACAGGTACGGCTCGCGAGCAGTACTTC. Translation gives CASSQMTGTAREQYF.